The TCR beta chain under discussion was sequenced for a study of blood T cell repertoires in COVID-19 (dated by TCRdb to about 2020). About the study as a whole: Samples from collaborators originated in the United States, Italy and Spain and spanned both the acute and convalescent phases of COVID-19. The prospective study material was composed of cDNA or gDNA derived from T cells, B-cell-depleted T cells, or PBMCs. The dataset comprised deeply sampled blood TCRbeta repertoires from subjects exposed to, actively infected with, or recovered from COVID-19. The repertoires were made available in a free public database intended to serve as a resource for research on the immune response to SARS-CoV-2. The samples were drawn from the first 160 participants of the ongoing ImmuneRACE study and from 1,254 subjects provided by 6 global collaborators. Sample metadata almost always included a de-identified subject ID, COVID-19 status, age in years and sex. Where HLA class I and class II types were available, the types were taken from metadata supplied by the sample provider, not from assay-based typing. The paper as a whole reports these results and caveats: How much clinical and demographic metadata was included differed by source and by participant, and the metadata was provided uncurated.

Samples from volunteer blood donors who had recovered from COVID-19 were contributed by a second Seattle source. Whole blood was collected in K2EDTA tubes by collaborating institutions according to the institutions' own protocols. For TCRbeta analysis, collaborators shipped samples as frozen whole blood, isolated PBMCs, or DNA extracted from either of those sample types. Concerning this clone itself: Which antigen it targets is not known. One base away there is no much larger clone; base qualities are not given.

TCRbeta CDR3 regions were amplified from genomic DNA by means of the immunoSEQ Assay, a bias-controlled multiplex PCR. The authors processed their data as follows. The number of nucleated cells in each sample was estimated by amplification of reference gene primers within the assay. To quantify the absolute abundance of each unique TCRbeta CDR3 rearrangement, sequence reads were collapsed and filtered. For each sample, productive Simpson clonality was calculated by taking the square root of Simpson's diversity index across productive rearrangements. Sourced from immuneACCESS, this table was stored by TCRdb with only in-frame sequences that have V and J called. A share of the clones is absent; for the studies checked, an unresolved V gene accounts for under half, and the remainder has no known explanation. V, J and clone size are taken as reported in that table, and D and trimming were inferred from the DNA itself. The sample table shows more than 250,000 clones, and more than 80% are seen once. The top ten hold 5% to 7% of the sample.

Trimming leaves V shorter by 2 bases and J shorter by 1 base, with the junction holding 3 bases beyond the gene matches. CDR1 MGHRA and CDR2 YSYEKL were looked up in the germline V gene. There are 15 amino acids in the CDR3, from cysteine to phenylalanine inclusive. Of the read, only the CDR3 DNA is kept; its 45 bases are in frame from base 1. This TCR derives from a man in his late teens or twenties who had recovered from COVID-19. The rearranged segments are TRBV4-1 and TRBJ1-1, with 8 bases matching TRBD1. Source material: peripheral blood. The nucleotide sequence is TGCGCCAGCAGCCAAAATGGACAGGGGAACACTGAAGCTTTCTTT. It is translated as CASSQNGQGNTEAFF.